The 27 T cell receptor beta chains given below trace back to one sample, sequenced in a study of T cells in localized non-small cell lung cancer. The data were produced by immunoSEQ multiplex PCR, yet TCRdb's version contains in-frame clones alone and is incomplete. The sample carries more than 4,000 clones, over 25% recorded once. The sequenced sample was lung tumor tissue, obtained before any cancer treatment. The source is a man aged 35-69 years with stage III squamous cell lung carcinoma.

The V gene is TRBV10-2, the J gene TRBJ2-3; TRBD2 aligns across 10 bases. The ends lost 8 bases at V and 5 bases at J; junction bases unmatched: 7. The CDR3 has 14 amino acids. CDR1 WSHSY and CDR2 SAAADI come from the germline V gene. In DNA form, the CDR3 reads TGCGCCAGCTGTCCTAGCGGGGGCAGAGATACGCAGTATTTT. It translates to CASCPSGGRDTQYF.

This chain connects TRBV11-3 to TRBJ1-1, with TRBD1 as a possible D gene (6 bases). Germline-derived CDR1 and CDR2 are SGHNT and YENEEA. CDR3 size: 16 residues. V shed 1 base and J shed 3 bases, with 15 bases lying between them. The CDR3 bases are TGTGCCAGCAGCTTAGTCCGGGACATCGATCACACTGAAGCTTTCTTT. This translates into CASSLVRDIDHTEAFF.

The rearrangement joins TRBV25-1 to TRBJ1-3; TRBD1 is a possible D gene (6 bases). Germline CDR1 MGHDK, CDR2 SYGVNS. This CDR3 is 14 amino acids long. The ends were cut back, 5 bases at V and 0 bases at J, with 8 bases in the middle. CDR3 residues: CASSTGISGNTIYF. CDR3 nucleotides: TGTGCCAGCAGTACAGGGATCTCTGGAAACACCATATATTTT.

This chain uses TRBV19 with TRBJ1-3, with D possibly TRBD1 on 5 matching bases. This CDR3 contains 12 residues. The ends were cut back, 6 bases at V and 4 bases at J, with 7 bases in the middle. CDR1 and CDR2 from the germline V gene are LNHDA and SQIVND (reference sequence). CDR3: CASRGAGNTIYF. The DNA for the CDR3 is TGTGCCAGTAGAGGGGCGGGAAACACCATATATTTT.

In this sample, this clone is medium-sized. An end of the junction does not agree with germline; a read error may underlie this. CDR3: CASSSPGQGNSGELFF. As DNA, the CDR3 is TGTGCCAGCAGCTCACCGGGACAGGGGAACTCCGGGGAGCTGTTTTTT. The chain recombines TRBV11-3 with TRBJ2-2; 10 bases agree with TRBD1. Germline loops: CDR1 SGHNT, CDR2 YENEEA. This CDR3 contains 16 residues. The entire variable domain, with the rest obtained from reference TRBV11-3 and TRBJ2-2, is as follows: EAGVVQSPRYKIIEKKQPVAFWCNPISGHNTLYWYLQNLGQGPELLIRYENEEAVDDSQLPKDRFSAERLKGVDSTLKIQPAELGDSAVYLCASSSPGQGNSGELFFGEGSRLTVL.

The chain joins TRBV5-1 to TRBJ2-7, with 9 bases lining up with TRBD2. The V gene end was trimmed by 0 bases and the J gene end by 2 bases; junction bases not matched to a gene: 6. Germline CDR1 is SGHRS and CDR2 is YFSETQ. There are 16 residues in the CDR3. The CDR3 nucleotides are TGCGCCAGCAGCTTGGCCCCGGGCGGGGGGGCCTACGAGCAGTACTTC. Translating it yields CASSLAPGGGAYEQYF.

The chain employs TRBV9 and TRBJ1-1; D is unclear. With 4 bases removed from V and 4 bases from J, the gap between germline ends came to 14 bases. Germline CDR1 reads SGDLS; CDR2 reads YYNGEE. The CDR3 runs 14 residues. CDR3: CASSRTQQTTEAFF. CDR3 DNA sequence: TGTGCCAGCAGCCGAACGCAGCAGACCACTGAAGCTTTCTTT.

This chain joins TRBV11-3 and TRBJ2-2; tentatively, D is TRBD1 or TRBD2 (6 bases each). Germline V gene lookup returns CDR1 SGHNT and CDR2 YENEEA. Trimming removed 1 base at V and 0 bases at J, with 9 bases between. The CDR3 loop spans 16 amino acids. As DNA, the CDR3 is TGTGCCAGCAGCTTAGTAGGGGGGACGAACACCGGGGAGCTGTTTTTT. Translation: CASSLVGGTNTGELFF.

By frequency in the sample, this clone is medium-sized. This chain links TRBV6-8 with TRBJ2-5, with 7 bases matching TRBD1. The CDR3 is made up of 14 amino acids. Germline trimming cut 5 bases from V and 4 bases from J; bases unmatched to any gene: 7. Germline loops: CDR1 MNHGY, CDR2 SAAAGT. The CDR3 reads CASSQTGDPETQYF. For the CDR3, the DNA is TGTGCCAGCAGTCAAACAGGGGATCCAGAGACCCAGTACTTC.

The chain couples TRBV6-1 to TRBJ1-2; D is uncertain. V was cut by 1 base and J by 7 bases, with 7 bases left in between. The V gene's germline CDR1 is MNHNS and CDR2 SASEGT. This CDR3 region has 12 residues. The CDR3 protein is CASSEEGIGYTF. The CDR3 DNA is TGTGCCAGCAGTGAAGAAGGGATTGGCTACACCTTC.

The chain joins TRBV30 to TRBJ2-6; possibly TRBD1 or TRBD2 for D (6 bases each). CDR1 is GTSNPN and CDR2 is SVGIG in the germline V gene (reference sequence). Trimming took 2 bases from V and 0 from J, leaving 17 bases between them. The CDR3 covers 18 residues. Written as DNA, the CDR3 is TGTGCCTGGAGTTCTCGAGGGGGGCTCAACTCTGGGGCCAACGTCCTGACTTTC. It specifies CAWSSRGGLNSGANVLTF.

By share, this clone ranks as medium-sized (0.01 to 0.1%). The CDR3 DNA follows: TGTGCCAGCAGGGAAAATCCACACAGGGGTGGAACTGAAGCTTTCTTT. It is translated as CASRENPHRGGTEAFF. The chain links TRBV6-8 to TRBJ1-1; TRBD1 matches 7 bases. CDR3 length: 16 residues. V trimming: 6 bases; J trimming: 5 bases; junction bases outside the gene matches: 15. Looked up from germline, CDR1 is MNHGY and CDR2 is SAAAGT.

This clone is labeled medium-sized. This rearrangement joins TRBV6-8 to TRBJ1-3, with D perhaps matching TRBD1 (6 bases). This CDR3 is 17 amino acids long. CDR1 is MNHGY and CDR2 is SAAAGT in the germline V gene. The V end lost 6 bases, the J end lost 2 bases, and 20 bases lay between the germline ends. The CDR3 sequence: CASRALGTGATGNTIYF. The CDR3 DNA is TGTGCCAGCAGGGCCCTTGGAACGGGGGCGACTGGAAACACCATATATTTT.

V usage is TRBV7-1 and J usage is TRBJ1-6, with 9 bases that match TRBD1. TRBV7-1 is sorted into the ORF group, with uncertain function. Unmatched junction bases numbered 3, after V lost 5 bases and J lost 10 bases. The CDR3 consists of 13 residues. The CDR3 loop is CASSLGQGSPLHF. CDR3 coding DNA: TGTGCCAGCAGCCTGGGACAGGGATCACCCCTCCACTTT.

V is TRBV6-8 and J is TRBJ2-7; tentatively, D is TRBD1 (5 bases). Germline lookup yields CDR1 MNHGY and CDR2 SAAAGT. The CDR3 is 15 amino acids. V was cut by 4 bases and J by 2 bases, with 15 bases left in between. CDR3 DNA sequence: TGTGCCAGCAGTTTAAGGCCAGGGTTGGCCTACGAGCAGTACTTC. Protein sequence: CASSLRPGLAYEQYF.

This clone was detected a few times. CDR3 in DNA: TGTGCCTGGAGTGTCGGGGGGCTGAAGTATTTT. Protein sequence: CAWSVGGLKYF. This chain links TRBV30 with TRBJ2-3, with a tentative D call TRBD2 (7 bases). The germline V and J ends were trimmed by 0 bases and 13 bases, with 11 bases remaining between them. CDR1 GTSNPN and CDR2 SVGIG come from the germline V gene (reference sequence). The CDR3 loop spans 11 amino acids.

The CDR3 here is CASSSTGYGNTIYF. CDR3 sequence (DNA): TGTGCCAGCAGCTCCACAGGGTACGGAAACACCATATATTTT. The chain recombines TRBV9 with TRBJ1-3; D may be TRBD1 (6 bases). Trimming took 4 bases from V and 4 from J, leaving 12 bases between them. Germline CDR1 and CDR2: SGDLS and YYNGEE. The CDR3 totals 14 residues.

This clone has a handful of counts. The gene calls are TRBV9 and TRBJ2-5; D tentatively reads TRBD1 or TRBD2 (5 bases each). CDR1 is SGDLS and CDR2 is YYNGEE in the germline V gene. The germline V and J ends were trimmed by 5 bases and 6 bases, with 11 bases remaining between them. The CDR3 is 12 amino acids. CDR3 in amino acids: CASSEVGQTQYF. The CDR3 nucleotides are TGTGCCAGCAGTGAAGTGGGACAGACCCAGTACTTC.

V gene TRBV19 combines with J gene TRBJ1-1, with 7 bases that match TRBD1. Trimming at V came to 4 bases and at J to 4 bases, leaving 6 bases not matched to a gene. This CDR3 has 14 residues. Germline-derived CDR1 and CDR2 are LNHDA and SQIVND (reference sequence). The CDR3 reads CASSRIQGVTEAFF. The CDR3 DNA sequence: TGTGCCAGTAGTAGAATTCAGGGGGTCACTGAAGCTTTCTTT.

This clone is medium-sized within its sample. The CDR3 nucleotides are TGTGCCAGCAGCCCACAATTAGGCGACACTGAAGCTTTCTTT. Translated: CASSPQLGDTEAFF. This chain links TRBV11-3 with TRBJ1-1; no definite D call. The length of the CDR3 is 14 residues. The germline V and J ends were trimmed by 5 bases and 3 bases, with 13 bases remaining between them. CDR1 SGHNT and CDR2 YENEEA come from the germline V gene. The variable domain in full, completed from reference TRBV11-3 and TRBJ1-1, reads EAGVVQSPRYKIIEKKQPVAFWCNPISGHNTLYWYLQNLGQGPELLIRYENEEAVDDSQLPKDRFSAERLKGVDSTLKIQPAELGDSAVYLCASSPQLGDTEAFFGQGTRLTVV.

V and J are TRBV14 and TRBJ2-7; 8 bases agree with TRBD1. CDR3 length equals 14 residues. CDR1 and CDR2 (germline): SGHDN, FVKESK. V was clipped by 1 base and J by 6 bases; unmatched bases: 5. The CDR3 protein is CASSQAPDRGEQYF. The CDR3 DNA follows: TGTGCCAGCAGCCAAGCACCCGACAGGGGCGAGCAGTACTTC.

The gene calls are TRBV30 and TRBJ1-3; 7 nucleotides align to TRBD1. The CDR3 contains 14 residues. Germline assignment: CDR1 GTSNPN and CDR2 SVGIG (reference sequence). V lost 5 bases, J lost 0 bases, and 4 bases stayed unmatched. The CDR3 region is CAWGRTGSGNTIYF. In nucleotides, the CDR3 is TGTGCCTGGGGCCGGACAGGCTCTGGAAACACCATATATTTT.

J is TRBJ2-7 and V is TRBV19, with TRBD1 matching 7 bases. Trimming at V came to 4 bases and at J to 3 bases, leaving 6 bases not matched to a gene. The CDR3 sequence is 14 residues long. Germline lookup yields CDR1 LNHDA and CDR2 SQIVND (reference sequence). In nucleotides, the CDR3 is TGTGCCAGTAGTACCACAGGGGTGGACTACGAGCAGTACTTC. This gives the protein CASSTTGVDYEQYF.

This clone qualifies as medium-sized. This chain joins TRBV10-3 and TRBJ2-1; 9 bases align to TRBD2. V gave up 0 bases and J gave up 0 bases; unmatched junction bases: 9. Germline CDR1 reads ENHRY; CDR2 reads SYGVKD. The CDR3 has 19 residues. The CDR3 loop is CAISESASGADSSYNEQFF. The CDR3 coding sequence is TGTGCCATCAGTGAGTCGGCTAGCGGGGCTGACAGCTCCTACAATGAGCAGTTCTTC.

J is TRBJ2-2 and V is TRBV6-8; 10 bases map to TRBD1. The CDR3 length is 17 residues. Per germline, CDR1 MNHGY and CDR2 SAAAGT. V gave up 2 bases and J gave up 7 bases; unmatched junction bases: 10. CDR3 DNA: TGTGCCAGCAGTTACCAGACAGGACAGGGGGTTCTCGGGGAGCTGTTTTTT. As protein: CASSYQTGQGVLGELFF.

V gene TRBV19 combines with J gene TRBJ2-2, with TRBD1 identical over 7 bases. The CDR3 totals 18 residues. The trim removed 3 bases at V and 0 bases at J, leaving 10 bases unmatched. Germline V gene lookup returns CDR1 LNHDA and CDR2 SQIVND (reference sequence). The DNA for the CDR3 is TGTGCCAGTAGTATGAAGGACAGGAGACAAACGAACACCGGGGAGCTGTTTTTT. It codes for CASSMKDRRQTNTGELFF.

The rearrangement joins TRBV5-1 to TRBJ2-7; tentatively, D is TRBD1 or TRBD2 (6 bases each). Germline V gene lookup returns CDR1 SGHRS and CDR2 YFSETQ. V gave up 0 bases and J gave up 1 base, with 17 bases separating them. This CDR3 contains 17 residues. CDR3 DNA sequence: TGCGCCAGCAGCTTGGTACCCCTGGGGGGCGCATCCTACGAGCAGTACTTC. This encodes CASSLVPLGGASYEQYF. Using reference TRBV5-1 and TRBJ2-7 for the parts outside the CDR3, the full variable domain is KAGVTQTPRYLIKTRGQQVTLSCSPISGHRSVSWYQQTPGQGLQFLFEYFSETQRNKGNFPGRFSGRQFSNSRSEMNVSTLELGDSALYLCASSLVPLGGASYEQYFGPGTRLTVT.